The clone carrying this T cell receptor (beta chain) was seen more than once but under ten times. This CDR3 comprises 17 residues. The V gene end was trimmed by 1 base and the J gene end by 1 base; junction bases not matched to a gene: 8. The germline V gene has CDR1 MNHEY and CDR2 SVGEGT. TCR alpha and beta CDR3 regions were amplified from RNA using iRepertoire nested multiplex PCR. Tissue mRNA or PBMC total RNA, about 85-400 ng, went into one-step reverse transcription and amplification. Each CDR3 protein is one row after TCRdb ran MiXCR on the multiplex PCR reads. Among roughly 350,000 distinct CDR3 sequences listed, about 40% were seen once. This specimen belongs to a study of glioma-infiltrating T cells.

The chain employs TRBV6-2 or TRBV6-3 and TRBJ2-5, with 8 bases lining up with TRBD2. This receptor was identified in a human donor with low-grade glioma or glioblastoma, undergoing nonglioma brain surgery, or in good health (not recorded which). Sequenced: glioma tissue, nonneoplastic brain tissue, or PBMCs (not recorded which). The CDR3 is CASSYYPGTRGQETQYF. DNA of the CDR3: TGTGCCAGCAGTTACTATCCTGGGACTAGAGGCCAAGAGACCCAGTACTTC.